The clone carrying this T cell receptor (beta chain) was recorded a few times. No antigen is known for it. Time point: patch test 1, 2 weeks after DPC sensitization. Described treatment: therapeutic diphenylcyclopropenone sensitization with weekly scalp DPC. Trimming cost V 7 bases and J 2 bases, with 9 bases left between them. The CDR3 consists of 12 residues. Looked up from germline, CDR1 is SQVTM and CDR2 is ANQGSEA. This sample is part of a study of human T cells and chemical hapten exposure. Regarding the study as a whole: Against controls, expanded TCRs gave rise to significantly more large CDR3 similarity clusters. Expanded TCR counts at PT1 went up together with patch test score, a positive correlation. Donors had alopecia, so their immune response may differ from healthy people's.

The library gave individual cDNA molecules unique molecular identifiers. A single record per CDR3 protein comes from TCRdb applying MiXCR to the RACE reads. The data contain around 110,000 distinct CDR3 sequences, about 12% of them singletons. The input for sequencing was whole blood, taken in connection with sensitization to the hapten diphenylcyclopropenone (DPC). The gene calls are TRBV29-1 and TRBJ1-3; D call uncertain. The sequence derives from a woman aged 45-60 years with alopecia areata. Some clones in this sample may be carry-over from other donors' samples. CDR3 residues: CSGGSPGNTIYF. In DNA form, the CDR3 reads TGCAGCGGTGGGAGTCCTGGAAACACCATATATTTT. The whole variable domain, filled in from reference TRBV29-1 and TRBJ1-3, reads SAVISQKPSRDICQRGTSLTIQCQVDSQVTMMFWYRQQPGQSLTLIATANQGSEATYESGFVIDKFPISRPNLTFSTLTVSNMSPEDSSIYLCSGGSPGNTIYFGEGSWLTVV.